This T cell receptor (beta chain) was identified during a study of T cell repertoires in cytomegalovirus infection (dated by TCRdb to between 2017 and 2020). With regard to the full study: The HLA type of each donor mattered for the analysis, because public TCR beta signatures pointed to carriage of CMV infection along with the matching HLA type.

General conclusions and limits of the study: In both this cohort and an independent cohort of some 380 donors, the cumulative frequency of public TCR beta family members distinguished carriers of CMV infection plus the relevant HLA type. The ex vivo response was dominated by HLA-C-restricted CMV-specific TCR beta clonotypes, which also provided the single most frequent clonotype in two of eight donors.

V is pruned by 3 bases and J by 1 base, leaving 8 bases of the junction without a gene match. Taken from the germline V gene, the CDR1 and CDR2 loops are MDHEN and SYDVKM. The CDR3 sequence holds 17 residues, the cysteine and phenylalanine included. The CDR3 DNA has 51 bases and is translated from base 1. This clonotype was picked up many times. Its antigen is still unknown. No base qualities exist here, and no much larger clone lies one base off it. Sequenced on an Illumina HiSeq 1500. TCRdb trimmed the raw reads at Q25, called clones with MiXCR and kept productive beta chains. When rows share a CDR3 protein, they turn into one entry using the most common DNA and genes. Within this sample are approximately 500,000 distinct CDR3 sequences, with approximately 10% of them counted one time only. The ten top clones hold 10% to 13% of the sample.

Sequencing was performed on PBMCs. This TCR derives from a human donor in good health (CMV status not recorded). Some clones in this sample may be carry-over from other donors' samples. Recombination connected TRBV28 to TRBJ2-3; a stretch of 9 junction bases matches TRBD2. The DNA sequence follows: TGTGCCAGCAGTTTCGGACGTTTAGCGGGAGGCACAGATACGCAGTATTTT. Its protein product is CASSFGRLAGGTDTQYF.